This is a list of T cell receptor beta chains from one sample in a study of radiotherapy plus CTLA-4 blockade in lung cancer. TCRdb's table, derived via immunoSEQ multiplex PCR, lists solely in-frame clones and lacks some. The sample gives about 60,000 clones, around three quarters of which show up once; roughly 8.7% is in the top ten. Sequencing used peripheral blood, obtained from a patient treated with radiotherapy plus ipilimumab. The receptors shown here come from a human donor with non-small cell lung cancer whose response to radiotherapy plus ipilimumab could not be evaluated. CDR3s include the opening cysteine and the closing phenylalanine or tryptophan. D genes are given only for firm matches. Size is omitted from some rows. Given values are once, few, many or a class for expanded clones.

>NA|TRBJ2-5|TRBV5-1|NA|14
CASSLGTAQETQYF
TGCGCCAGCAGCTTGGGGACAGCGCAAGAGACCCAGTACTTC
>NA|TRBJ2-3|TRBV5-1|NA|16
CASSLGQGTNMNTQYF
TGCGCCAGCAGCTTGGGGCAGGGTACCAACATGAATACGCAGTATTTT
>once|TRBJ2-1|TRBV5-1|TRBD2|16
CASSLELAGGYNEQFF
TGCGCCAGCAGCCTCGAACTAGCGGGAGGGTACAATGAGCAGTTCTTC
>NA|TRBJ1-2|TRBV19|NA|17
CASSIILDSSSSSGYTF
TGTGCCAGTAGTATTATCCTGGACAGCTCAAGCAGTTCAGGCTACACCTTC
>NA|TRBJ2-7|TRBV29-1|TRBD1|12
CSVGQGAYEQYF
TGCAGCGTTGGACAGGGGGCCTACGAGCAGTACTTC
>NA|TRBJ2-2|TRBV14|NA|13
CASSRVRGGELFF
TGTGCCAGCAGCCGGGTGAGAGGCGGGGAGCTGTTTTTT
>NA|TRBJ2-7|TRBV5-1|NA|13
CASGEGVPYEQYF
TGCGCCAGCGGCGAAGGGGTGCCCTACGAGCAGTACTTC
>NA|TRBJ2-5|TRBV28|TRBD2|18
CASSSEWTSGGTGETQYF
TGTGCCAGCAGTAGTGAGTGGACTAGCGGGGGGACTGGGGAGACCCAGTACTTC
>NA|TRBJ2-2|TRBV5-6|NA|12
CASSYLGGELFF
TGTGCCAGCAGCTACCTCGGCGGGGAGCTGTTTTTT
>NA|TRBJ1-1|TRBV19|TRBD1|14
CASSILRDSRKAFF
TGTGCCAGTAGTATCCTCCGGGACAGCAGAAAAGCTTTCTTT
>NA|TRBJ2-5|TRBV5-4|TRBD2|15
CASSSGGGPGETQYF
TGTGCCAGCAGCTCCGGCGGGGGGCCGGGTGAGACCCAGTACTTC